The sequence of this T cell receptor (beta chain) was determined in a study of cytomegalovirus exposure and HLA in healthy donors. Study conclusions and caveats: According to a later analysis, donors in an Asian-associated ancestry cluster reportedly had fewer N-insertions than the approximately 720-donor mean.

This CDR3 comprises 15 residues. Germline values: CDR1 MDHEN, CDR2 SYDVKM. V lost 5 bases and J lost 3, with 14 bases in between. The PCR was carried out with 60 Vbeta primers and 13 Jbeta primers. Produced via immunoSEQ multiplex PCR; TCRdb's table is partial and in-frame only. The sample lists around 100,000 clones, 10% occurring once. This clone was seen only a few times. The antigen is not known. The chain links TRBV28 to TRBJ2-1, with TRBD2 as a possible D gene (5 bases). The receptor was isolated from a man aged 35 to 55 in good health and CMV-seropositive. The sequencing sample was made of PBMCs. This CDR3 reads CASSPGAAGYNEQFF. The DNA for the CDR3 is TGTGCCAGCAGTCCGGGCGCGGCGGGCTACAATGAGCAGTTCTTC.